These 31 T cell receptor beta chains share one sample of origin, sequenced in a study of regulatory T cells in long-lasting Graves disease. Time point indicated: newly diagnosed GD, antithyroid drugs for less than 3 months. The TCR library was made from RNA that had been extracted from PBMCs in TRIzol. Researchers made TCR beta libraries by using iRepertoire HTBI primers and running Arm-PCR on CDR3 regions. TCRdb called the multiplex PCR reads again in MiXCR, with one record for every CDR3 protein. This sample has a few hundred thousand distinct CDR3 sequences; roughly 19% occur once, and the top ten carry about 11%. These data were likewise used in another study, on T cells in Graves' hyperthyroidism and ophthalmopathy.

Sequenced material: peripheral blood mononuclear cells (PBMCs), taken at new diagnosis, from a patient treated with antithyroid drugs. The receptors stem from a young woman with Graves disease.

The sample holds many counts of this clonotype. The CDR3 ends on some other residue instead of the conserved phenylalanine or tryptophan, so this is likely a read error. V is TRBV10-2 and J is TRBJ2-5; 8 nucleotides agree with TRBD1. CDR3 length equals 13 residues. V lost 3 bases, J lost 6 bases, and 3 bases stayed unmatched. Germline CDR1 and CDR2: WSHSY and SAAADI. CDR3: CASSEGTGKTQYL. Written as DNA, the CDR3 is TGCGCCAGCAGTGAAGGGACAGGAAAGACCCAGTACCTC.

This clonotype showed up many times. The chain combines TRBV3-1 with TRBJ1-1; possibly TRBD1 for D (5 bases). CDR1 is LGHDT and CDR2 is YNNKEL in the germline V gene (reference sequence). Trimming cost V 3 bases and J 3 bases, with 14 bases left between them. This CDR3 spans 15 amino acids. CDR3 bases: TGTGCCAGCAGCCAGAGGGGATTTGGGGACACTGAAGCTTTCTTT. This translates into CASSQRGFGDTEAFF.

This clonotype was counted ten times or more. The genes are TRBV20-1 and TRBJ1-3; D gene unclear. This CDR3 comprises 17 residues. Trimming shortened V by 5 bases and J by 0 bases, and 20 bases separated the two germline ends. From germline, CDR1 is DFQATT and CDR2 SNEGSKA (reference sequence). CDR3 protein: CSARPLQSLGSGNTIYF. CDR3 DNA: TGCAGTGCTCGACCCCTCCAATCTTTAGGCTCTGGAAACACCATATATTTT.

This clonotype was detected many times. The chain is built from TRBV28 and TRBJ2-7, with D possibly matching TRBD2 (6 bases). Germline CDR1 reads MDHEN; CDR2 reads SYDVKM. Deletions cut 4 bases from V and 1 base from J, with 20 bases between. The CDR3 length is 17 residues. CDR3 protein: CASSSPTSTTRSYEQYF. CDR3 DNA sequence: TGTGCCAGCAGTTCCCCGACTAGTACGACGAGGTCCTACGAGCAGTACTTC.

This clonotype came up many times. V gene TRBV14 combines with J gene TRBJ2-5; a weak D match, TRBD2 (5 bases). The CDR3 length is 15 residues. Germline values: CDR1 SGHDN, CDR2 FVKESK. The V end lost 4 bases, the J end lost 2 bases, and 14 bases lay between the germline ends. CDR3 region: CASSPGNARQETQYF. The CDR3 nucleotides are TGTGCCAGCAGCCCGGGGAACGCCCGACAAGAGACCCAGTACTTC.

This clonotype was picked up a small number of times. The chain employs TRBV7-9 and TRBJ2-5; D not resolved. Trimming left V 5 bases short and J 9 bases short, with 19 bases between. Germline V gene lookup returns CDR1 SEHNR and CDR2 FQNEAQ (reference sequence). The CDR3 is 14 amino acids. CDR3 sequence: CASSAAPQNWAQYF. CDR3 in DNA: TGTGCCAGCAGCGCGGCCCCCCAGAATTGGGCCCAGTACTTC.

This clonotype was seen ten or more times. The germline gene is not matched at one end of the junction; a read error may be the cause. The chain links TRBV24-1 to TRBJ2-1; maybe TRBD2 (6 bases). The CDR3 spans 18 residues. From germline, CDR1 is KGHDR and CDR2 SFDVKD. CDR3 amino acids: CAASDPAVGGSSYNEQFF. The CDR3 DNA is TGTGCCGCCAGTGATCCTGCGGTTGGAGGGAGCTCCTACAATGAGCAGTTCTTC.

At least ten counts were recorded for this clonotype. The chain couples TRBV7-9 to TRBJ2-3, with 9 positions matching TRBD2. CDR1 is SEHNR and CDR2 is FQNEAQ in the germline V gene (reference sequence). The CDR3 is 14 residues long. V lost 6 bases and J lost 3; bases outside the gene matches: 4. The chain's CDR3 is CASRLAGRTDTQYF. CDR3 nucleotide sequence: TGTGCCAGCAGGCTAGCGGGGAGGACAGATACGCAGTATTTT.

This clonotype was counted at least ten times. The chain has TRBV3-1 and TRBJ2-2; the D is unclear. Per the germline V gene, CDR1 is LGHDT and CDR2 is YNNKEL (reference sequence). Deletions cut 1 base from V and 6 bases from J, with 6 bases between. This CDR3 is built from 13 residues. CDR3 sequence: CASSQGGAGELFF. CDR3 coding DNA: TGTGCCAGCAGCCAAGGTGGGGCCGGGGAGCTGTTTTTT.

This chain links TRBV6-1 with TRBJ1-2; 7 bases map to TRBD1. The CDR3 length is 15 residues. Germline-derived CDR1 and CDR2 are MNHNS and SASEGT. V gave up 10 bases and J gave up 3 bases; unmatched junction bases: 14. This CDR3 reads CATESNRGADYGYTF. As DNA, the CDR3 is TGTGCCACCGAATCCAACAGGGGCGCCGACTATGGCTACACCTTC.

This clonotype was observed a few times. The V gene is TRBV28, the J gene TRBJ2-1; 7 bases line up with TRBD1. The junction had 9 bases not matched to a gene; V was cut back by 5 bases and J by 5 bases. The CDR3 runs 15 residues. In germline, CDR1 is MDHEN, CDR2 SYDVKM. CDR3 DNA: TGTGCCAGCAGTCCTAGGACAGGAGCGAACAATGAGCAGTTCTTC. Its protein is CASSPRTGANNEQFF.

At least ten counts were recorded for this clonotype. CDR3 in amino acids: CASSSRGRTYGYTF. In DNA, the CDR3 is TGTGCCAGCAGCTCCCGGGGCAGGACGTATGGCTACACCTTC. The V and J genes are TRBV12-3 or TRBV12-4 and TRBJ1-2; TRBD1 might be the D (5 bases). V gave up 6 bases and J gave up 5 bases, with 16 bases separating them. This CDR3 region has 14 residues.

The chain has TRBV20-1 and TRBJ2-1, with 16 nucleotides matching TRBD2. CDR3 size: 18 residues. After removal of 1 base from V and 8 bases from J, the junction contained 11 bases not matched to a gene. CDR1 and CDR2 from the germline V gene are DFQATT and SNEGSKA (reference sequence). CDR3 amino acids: CSARGIGTSGGARYEQFF. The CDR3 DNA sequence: TGCAGTGCTAGAGGAATAGGGACTAGCGGGGGGGCCAGGTATGAGCAGTTCTTC.

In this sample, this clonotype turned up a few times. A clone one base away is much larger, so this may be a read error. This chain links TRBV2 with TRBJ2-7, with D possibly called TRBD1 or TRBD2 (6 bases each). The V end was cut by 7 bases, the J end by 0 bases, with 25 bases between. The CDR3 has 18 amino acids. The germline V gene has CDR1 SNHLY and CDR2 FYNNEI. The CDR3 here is CASIEGEGGLGFSYEQYF. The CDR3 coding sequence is TGTGCCAGCATCGAGGGTGAGGGGGGACTGGGTTTCTCCTACGAGCAGTACTTC. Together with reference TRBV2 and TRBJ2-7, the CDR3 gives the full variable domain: EPEVTQTPSHQVTQMGQEVILRCVPISNHLYFYWYRQILGQKVEFLVSFYNNEISEKSEIFDDQFSVERPDGSNFTLKIRSTKLEDSAMYFCASIEGEGGLGFSYEQYFGPGTRLTVT.

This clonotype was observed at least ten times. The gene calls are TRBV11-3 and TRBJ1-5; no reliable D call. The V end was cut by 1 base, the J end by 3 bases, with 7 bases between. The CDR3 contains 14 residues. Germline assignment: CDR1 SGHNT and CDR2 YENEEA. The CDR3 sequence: CASSLVVHNQPQHF. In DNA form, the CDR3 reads TGTGCCAGCAGCTTAGTAGTCCACAATCAGCCCCAGCATTTT.

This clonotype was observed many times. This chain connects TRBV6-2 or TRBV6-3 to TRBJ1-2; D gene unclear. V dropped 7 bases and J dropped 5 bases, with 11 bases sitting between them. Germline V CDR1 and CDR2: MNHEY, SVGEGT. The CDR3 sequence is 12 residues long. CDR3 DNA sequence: TGTGCCAGCAACCGACAAGGGTATGGCTACACCTTC. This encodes CASNRQGYGYTF.

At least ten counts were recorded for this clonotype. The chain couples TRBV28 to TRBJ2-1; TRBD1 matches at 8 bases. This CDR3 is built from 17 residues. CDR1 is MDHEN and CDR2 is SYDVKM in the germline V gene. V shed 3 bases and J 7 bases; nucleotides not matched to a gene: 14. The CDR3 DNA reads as TGTGCCAGCAGTTTTCTGGCAGGGGGCGCGGGTAGGAATGAGCAGTTCTTC. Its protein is CASSFLAGGAGRNEQFF.

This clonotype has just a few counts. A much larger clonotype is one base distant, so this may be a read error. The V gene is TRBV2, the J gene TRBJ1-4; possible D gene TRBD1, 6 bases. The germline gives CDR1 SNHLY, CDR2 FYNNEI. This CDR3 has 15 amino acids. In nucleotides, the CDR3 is TGTGCCAGCAGTGAAGGACAGGCAACTAATGAAAAACTGTCTTTT. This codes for CASSEGQATNEKLSF.

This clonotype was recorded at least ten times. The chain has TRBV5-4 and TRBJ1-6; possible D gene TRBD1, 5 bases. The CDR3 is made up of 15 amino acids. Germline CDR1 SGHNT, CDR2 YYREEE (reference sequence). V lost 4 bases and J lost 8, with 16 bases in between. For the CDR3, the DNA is TGTGCCAGCAGCCGAGGGCGGGACCGAGATTCACCCCTCCACTTT. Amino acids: CASSRGRDRDSPLHF.

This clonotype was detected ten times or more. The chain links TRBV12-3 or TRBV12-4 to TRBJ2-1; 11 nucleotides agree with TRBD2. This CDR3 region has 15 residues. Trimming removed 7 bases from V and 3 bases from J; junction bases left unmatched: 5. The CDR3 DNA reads TGTGCCAGCACCCTAACTAGCGGGAGCTACAATGAGCAGTTCTTC. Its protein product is CASTLTSGSYNEQFF.

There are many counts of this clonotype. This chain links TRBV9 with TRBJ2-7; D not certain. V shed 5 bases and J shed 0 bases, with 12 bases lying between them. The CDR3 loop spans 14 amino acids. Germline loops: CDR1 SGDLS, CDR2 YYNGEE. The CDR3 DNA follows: TGTGCCAGCAGTCTCTACGGAAGCTCCTACGAGCAGTACTTC. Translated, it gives CASSLYGSSYEQYF.

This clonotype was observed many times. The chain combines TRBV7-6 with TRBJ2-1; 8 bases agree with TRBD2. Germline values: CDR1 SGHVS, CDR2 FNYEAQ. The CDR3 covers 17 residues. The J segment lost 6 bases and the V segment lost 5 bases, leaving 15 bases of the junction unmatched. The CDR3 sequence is CASSPQAGGADGNEQFF. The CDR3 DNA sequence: TGTGCCAGCAGCCCTCAGGCCGGGGGGGCCGATGGCAATGAGCAGTTCTTC.

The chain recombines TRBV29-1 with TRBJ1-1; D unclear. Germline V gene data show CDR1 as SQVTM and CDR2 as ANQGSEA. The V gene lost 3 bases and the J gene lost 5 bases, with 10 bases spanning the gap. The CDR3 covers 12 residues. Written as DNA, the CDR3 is TGCAGCGTTGAGGGCGGGTGGACTGAAGCTTTCTTT. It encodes CSVEGGWTEAFF.

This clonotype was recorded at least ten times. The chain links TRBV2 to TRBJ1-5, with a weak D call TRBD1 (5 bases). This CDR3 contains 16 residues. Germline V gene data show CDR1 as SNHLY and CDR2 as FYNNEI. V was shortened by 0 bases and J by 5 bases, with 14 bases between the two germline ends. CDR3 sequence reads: CASSEALLAGDQPQHF. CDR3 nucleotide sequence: TGTGCCAGCAGTGAAGCGCTTCTTGCGGGGGATCAGCCCCAGCATTTT.

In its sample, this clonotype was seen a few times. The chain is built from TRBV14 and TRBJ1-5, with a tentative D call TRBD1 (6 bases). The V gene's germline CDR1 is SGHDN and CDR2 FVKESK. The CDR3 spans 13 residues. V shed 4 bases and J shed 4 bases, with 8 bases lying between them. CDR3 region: CASSRTVNQPQHF. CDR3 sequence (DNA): TGTGCCAGCAGCCGGACAGTAAATCAGCCCCAGCATTTT.

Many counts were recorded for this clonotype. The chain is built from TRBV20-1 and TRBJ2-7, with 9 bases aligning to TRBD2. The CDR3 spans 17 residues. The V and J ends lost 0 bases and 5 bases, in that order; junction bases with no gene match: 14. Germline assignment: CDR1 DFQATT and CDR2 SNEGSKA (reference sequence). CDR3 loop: CSARDPSGGRAGNEQYF. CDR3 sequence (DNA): TGCAGTGCTAGAGATCCCTCTGGCGGGAGGGCCGGGAACGAGCAGTACTTC.

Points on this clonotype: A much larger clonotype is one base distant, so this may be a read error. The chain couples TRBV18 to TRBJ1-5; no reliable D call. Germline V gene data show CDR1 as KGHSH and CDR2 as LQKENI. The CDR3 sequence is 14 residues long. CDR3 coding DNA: TGTGCCAGCACACCATACGAAACCTATCAGCCCCAGCATTTT. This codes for CASTPYETYQPQHF.

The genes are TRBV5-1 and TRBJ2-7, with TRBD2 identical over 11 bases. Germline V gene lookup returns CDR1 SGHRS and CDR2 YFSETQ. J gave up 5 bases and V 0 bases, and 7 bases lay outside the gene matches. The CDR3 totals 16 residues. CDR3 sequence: CASSLGVSGRDHEQYF. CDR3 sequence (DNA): TGCGCCAGCAGCTTGGGGGTTAGCGGGAGGGATCACGAGCAGTACTTC.

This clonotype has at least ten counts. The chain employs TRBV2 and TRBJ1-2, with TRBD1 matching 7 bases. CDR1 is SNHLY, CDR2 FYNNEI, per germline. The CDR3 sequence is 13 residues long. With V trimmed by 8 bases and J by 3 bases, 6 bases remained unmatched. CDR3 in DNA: TGTGCCAGCGGCCTCAGGGGGGACTATGGCTACACCTTC. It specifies CASGLRGDYGYTF. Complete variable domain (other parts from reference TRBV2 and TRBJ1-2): EPEVTQTPSHQVTQMGQEVILRCVPISNHLYFYWYRQILGQKVEFLVSFYNNEISEKSEIFDDQFSVERPDGSNFTLKIRSTKLEDSAMYFCASGLRGDYGYTFGSGTRLTVV.

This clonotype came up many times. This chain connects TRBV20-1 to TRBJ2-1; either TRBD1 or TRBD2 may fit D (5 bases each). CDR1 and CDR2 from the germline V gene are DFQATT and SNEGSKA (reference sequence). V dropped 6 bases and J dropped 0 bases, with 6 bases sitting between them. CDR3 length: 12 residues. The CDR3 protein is CSAGDSYNEQFF. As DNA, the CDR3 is TGCAGTGCGGGGGACTCCTACAATGAGCAGTTCTTC.

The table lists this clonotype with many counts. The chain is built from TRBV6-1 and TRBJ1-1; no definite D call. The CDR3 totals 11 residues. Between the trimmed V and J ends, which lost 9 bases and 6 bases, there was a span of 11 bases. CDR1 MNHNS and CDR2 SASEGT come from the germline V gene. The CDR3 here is CARTRAPEAFF. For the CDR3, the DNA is TGTGCCAGGACCCGGGCCCCTGAAGCTTTCTTT.